The following is a T cell receptor beta chain sequence with its context. Under the authors' procedure: Quantification of nucleated cells was approximated via reference gene primer amplification. This table comes from immunoSEQ multiplex PCR, and its TCRdb copy is limited to in-frame clones, with some not included. V, J and clone size were drawn from that table, and D and trimming were deduced from the DNA. The top ten clones hold 8.6% of a sample with roughly 250,000 clones, over 75% of them seen once. The CDR3 runs 11 residues. The germline V gene encodes CDR1 SNHLY and CDR2 FYNNEI. V was clipped by 3 bases and J by 10 bases, with 6 bases between them. This record comes from a study of blood T cell repertoires in COVID-19. About the study: Sites across the United States, Italy and Spain contributed samples from acute and convalescent COVID-19. In each case, the material was cDNA or gDNA derived from T cells, B-cell-depleted T cells, or PBMCs.

Specimen: peripheral blood. This sequence originates from a human donor in a cohort sampled during active COVID-19. This rearrangement joins TRBV2 to TRBJ1-4; D remains unclear. The CDR3 DNA is TGTGCCAGCAGTGATCCGGGAAAACTGTTTTTT. Protein product: CASSDPGKLFF.